The T cell receptor beta chain under discussion was sequenced for a study of CD8+ T cells in alopecia areata. Treatment noted: oral pan-JAK inhibitor, 5-10 mg twice daily. Sequencing relied on a cDNA template that was reverse transcribed from extracted RNA. Profiling relied on immunoSEQ multiplex PCR, and the TCRdb table lists in-frame clones only, not all of them. The table shows 120,000 or so clones, with 61% occurring only once. V lost 4 bases and J lost 6; bases outside the gene matches: 3. Germline CDR1 reads SGHRS; CDR2 reads YFSETQ. This CDR3 has 13 amino acids. The sequence was collected from a human donor with alopecia areata. The chain is built from TRBV5-1 and TRBJ2-7; TRBD1 agrees at 11 bases. Sequenced here: CD4+ T cells sorted from blood, sampled at week 4, from a patient treated with tofacitinib. The CDR3 loop reads CASSGGTGGEQYF. The CDR3 region has the DNA TGCGCCAGCAGCGGAGGGACAGGGGGCGAGCAGTACTTC.